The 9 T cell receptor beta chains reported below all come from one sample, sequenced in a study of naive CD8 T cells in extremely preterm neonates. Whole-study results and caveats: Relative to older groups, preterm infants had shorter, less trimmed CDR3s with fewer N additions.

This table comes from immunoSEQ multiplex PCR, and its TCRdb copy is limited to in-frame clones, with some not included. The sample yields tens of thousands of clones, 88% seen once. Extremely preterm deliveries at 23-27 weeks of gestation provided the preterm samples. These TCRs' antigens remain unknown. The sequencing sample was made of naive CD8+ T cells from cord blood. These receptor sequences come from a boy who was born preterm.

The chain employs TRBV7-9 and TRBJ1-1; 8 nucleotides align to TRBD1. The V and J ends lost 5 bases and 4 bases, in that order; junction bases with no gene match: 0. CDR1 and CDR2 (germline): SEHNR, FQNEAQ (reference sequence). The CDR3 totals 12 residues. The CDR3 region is CASSGQGTEAFF. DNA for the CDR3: TGTGCCAGCAGCGGACAGGGCACTGAAGCTTTCTTT.

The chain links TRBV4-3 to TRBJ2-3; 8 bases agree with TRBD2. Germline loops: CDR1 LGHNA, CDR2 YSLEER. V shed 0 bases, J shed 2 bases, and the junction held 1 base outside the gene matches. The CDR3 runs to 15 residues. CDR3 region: CASSQERGATDTQYF. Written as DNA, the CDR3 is TGCGCCAGCAGCCAAGAGCGGGGGGCCACAGATACGCAGTATTTT.

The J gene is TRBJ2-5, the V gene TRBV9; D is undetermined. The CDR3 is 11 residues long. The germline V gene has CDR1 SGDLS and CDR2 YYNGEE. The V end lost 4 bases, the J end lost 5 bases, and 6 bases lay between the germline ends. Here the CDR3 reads CASSKEETQYF. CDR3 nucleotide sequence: TGTGCCAGCAGCAAAGAGGAGACCCAGTACTTC.

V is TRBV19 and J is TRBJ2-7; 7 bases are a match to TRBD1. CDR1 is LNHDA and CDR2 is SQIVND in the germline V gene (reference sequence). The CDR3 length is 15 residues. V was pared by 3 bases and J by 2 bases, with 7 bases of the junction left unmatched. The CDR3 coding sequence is TGTGCCAGTAGTATTATCGCAGGGGGAACCTACGAGCAGTACTTC. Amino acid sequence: CASSIIAGGTYEQYF.

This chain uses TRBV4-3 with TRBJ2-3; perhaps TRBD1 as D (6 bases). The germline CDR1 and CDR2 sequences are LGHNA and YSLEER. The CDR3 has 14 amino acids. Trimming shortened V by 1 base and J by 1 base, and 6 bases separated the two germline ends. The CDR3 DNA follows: TGCGCCAGCAGCCAAGGGACAGGCACAGATACGCAGTATTTT. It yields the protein CASSQGTGTDTQYF.

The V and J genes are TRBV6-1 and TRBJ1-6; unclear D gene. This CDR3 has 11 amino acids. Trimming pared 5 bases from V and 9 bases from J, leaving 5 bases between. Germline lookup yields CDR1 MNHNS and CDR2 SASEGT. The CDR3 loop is CASSYISPLHF. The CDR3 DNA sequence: TGTGCCAGCAGTTACATTTCACCCCTCCACTTT.

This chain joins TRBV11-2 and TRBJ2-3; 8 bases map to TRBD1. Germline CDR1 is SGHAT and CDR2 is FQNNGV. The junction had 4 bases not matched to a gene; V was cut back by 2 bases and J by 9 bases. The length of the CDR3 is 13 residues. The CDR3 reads CASSLTSGGTQYF. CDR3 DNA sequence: TGTGCCAGCAGCTTAACGTCAGGGGGCACGCAGTATTTT.

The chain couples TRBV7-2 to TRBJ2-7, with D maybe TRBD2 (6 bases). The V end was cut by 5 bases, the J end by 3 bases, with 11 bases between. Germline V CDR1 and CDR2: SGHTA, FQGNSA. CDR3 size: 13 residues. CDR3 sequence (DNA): TGTGCCAGCAGCGGGGGACTTCACTACGAGCAGTACTTC. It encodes CASSGGLHYEQYF.

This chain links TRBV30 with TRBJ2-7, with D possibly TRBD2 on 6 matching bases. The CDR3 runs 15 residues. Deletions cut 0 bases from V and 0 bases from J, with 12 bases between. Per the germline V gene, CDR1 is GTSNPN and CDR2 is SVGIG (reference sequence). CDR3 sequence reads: CAWSVSAGLSYEQYF. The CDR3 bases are TGTGCCTGGAGTGTATCGGCGGGGCTCTCCTACGAGCAGTACTTC. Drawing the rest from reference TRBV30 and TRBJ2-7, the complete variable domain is SQTIHQWPATLVQPVGSPLSLECTVEGTSNPNLYWYRQAAGRGLQLLFYSVGIGQISSEVPQNLSASRPQDRQFILSSKKLLLSDSGFYLCAWSVSAGLSYEQYFGPGTRLTVT.